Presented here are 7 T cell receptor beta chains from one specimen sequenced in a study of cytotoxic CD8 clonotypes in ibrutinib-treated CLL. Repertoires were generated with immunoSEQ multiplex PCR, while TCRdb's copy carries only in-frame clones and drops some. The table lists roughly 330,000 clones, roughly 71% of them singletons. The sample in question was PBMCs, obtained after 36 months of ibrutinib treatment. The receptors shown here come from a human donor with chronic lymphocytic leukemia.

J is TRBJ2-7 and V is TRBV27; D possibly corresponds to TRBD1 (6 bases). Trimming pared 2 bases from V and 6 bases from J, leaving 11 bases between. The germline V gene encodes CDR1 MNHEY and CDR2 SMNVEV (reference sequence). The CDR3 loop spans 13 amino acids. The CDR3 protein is CASSLQGRGEQYF. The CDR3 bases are TGTGCCAGCAGTTTACAGGGGAGAGGCGAGCAGTACTTC.

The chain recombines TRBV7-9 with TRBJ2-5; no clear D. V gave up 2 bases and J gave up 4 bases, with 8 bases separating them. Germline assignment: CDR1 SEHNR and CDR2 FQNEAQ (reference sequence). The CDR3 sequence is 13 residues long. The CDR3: CASSLNVLETQYF. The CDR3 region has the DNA TGTGCCAGCAGCTTAAATGTTTTAGAGACCCAGTACTTC. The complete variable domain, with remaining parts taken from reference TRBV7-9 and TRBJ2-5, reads DTGVSQNPRHKITKRGQNVTFRCDPISEHNRLYWYRQTLGQGPEFLTYFQNEAQLEKSRLLSDRFSAERPKGSFSTLEIQRTEQGDSAMYLCASSLNVLETQYFGPGTRLLVL.

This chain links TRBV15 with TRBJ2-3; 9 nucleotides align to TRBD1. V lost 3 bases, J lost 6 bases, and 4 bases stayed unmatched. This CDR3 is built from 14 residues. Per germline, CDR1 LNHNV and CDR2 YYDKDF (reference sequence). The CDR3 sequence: CATSRDRGLDTQYF. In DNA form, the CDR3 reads TGTGCCACCAGCAGGGACAGGGGATTGGATACGCAGTATTTT.

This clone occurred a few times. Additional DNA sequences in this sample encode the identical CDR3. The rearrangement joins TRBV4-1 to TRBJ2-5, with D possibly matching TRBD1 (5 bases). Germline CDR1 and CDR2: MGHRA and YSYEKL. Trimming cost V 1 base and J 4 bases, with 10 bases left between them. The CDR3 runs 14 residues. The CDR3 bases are TGCGCCAGCAGCCAAGTAGGTAGGGGAGAGACCCAGTACTTC. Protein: CASSQVGRGETQYF.

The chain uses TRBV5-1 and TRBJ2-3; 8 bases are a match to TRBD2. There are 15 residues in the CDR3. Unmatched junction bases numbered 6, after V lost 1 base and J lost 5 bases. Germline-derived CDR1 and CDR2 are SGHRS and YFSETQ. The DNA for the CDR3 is TGCGCCAGCAGCTTGAGGAGCGGGAGAGAAGATACGCAGTATTTT. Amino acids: CASSLRSGREDTQYF.

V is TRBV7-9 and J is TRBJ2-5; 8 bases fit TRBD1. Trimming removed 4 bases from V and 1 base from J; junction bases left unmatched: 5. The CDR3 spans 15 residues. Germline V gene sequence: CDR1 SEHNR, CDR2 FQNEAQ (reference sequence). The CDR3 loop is CASSSSQGVQETQYF. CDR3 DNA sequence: TGTGCCAGCAGCTCGTCACAGGGGGTCCAAGAGACCCAGTACTTC.

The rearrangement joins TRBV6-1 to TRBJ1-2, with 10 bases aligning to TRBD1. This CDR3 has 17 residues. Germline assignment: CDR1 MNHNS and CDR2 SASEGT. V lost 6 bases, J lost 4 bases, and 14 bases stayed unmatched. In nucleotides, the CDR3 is TGTGCCAGCAGCGAAATGACAGGGGGCCTTTGGACCTATGGCTACACCTTC. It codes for CASSEMTGGLWTYGYTF.